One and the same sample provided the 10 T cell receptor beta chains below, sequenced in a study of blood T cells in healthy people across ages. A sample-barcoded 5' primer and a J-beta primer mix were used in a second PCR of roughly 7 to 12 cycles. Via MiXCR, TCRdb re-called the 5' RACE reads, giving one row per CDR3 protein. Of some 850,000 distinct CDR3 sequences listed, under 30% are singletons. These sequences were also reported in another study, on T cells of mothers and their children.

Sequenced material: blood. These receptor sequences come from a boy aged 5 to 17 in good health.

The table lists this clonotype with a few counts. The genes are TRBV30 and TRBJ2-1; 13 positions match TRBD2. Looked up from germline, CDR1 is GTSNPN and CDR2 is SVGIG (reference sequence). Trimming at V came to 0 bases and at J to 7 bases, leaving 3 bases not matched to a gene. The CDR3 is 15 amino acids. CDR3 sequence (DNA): TGTGCCTGGAGTGTGCTACTAGCGGGGGGGAATGAGCAGTTCTTC. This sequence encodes CAWSVLLAGGNEQFF.

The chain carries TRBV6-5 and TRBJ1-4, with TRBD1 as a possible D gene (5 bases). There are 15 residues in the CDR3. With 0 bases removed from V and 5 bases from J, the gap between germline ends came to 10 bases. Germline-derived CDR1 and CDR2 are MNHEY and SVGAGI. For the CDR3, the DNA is TGTGCCAGCAGTTACTCGATCTGGGGGAATGAAAAACTGTTTTTT. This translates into CASSYSIWGNEKLFF.

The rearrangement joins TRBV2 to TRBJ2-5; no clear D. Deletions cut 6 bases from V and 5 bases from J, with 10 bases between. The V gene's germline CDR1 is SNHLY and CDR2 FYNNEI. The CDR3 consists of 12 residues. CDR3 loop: CASRVFGETQYF. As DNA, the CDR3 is TGTGCCAGCAGAGTATTTGGGGAGACCCAGTACTTC.

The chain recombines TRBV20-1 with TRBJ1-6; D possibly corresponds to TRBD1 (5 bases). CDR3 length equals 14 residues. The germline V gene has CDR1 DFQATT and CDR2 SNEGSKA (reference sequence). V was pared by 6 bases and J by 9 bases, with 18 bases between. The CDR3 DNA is TGCAGTGCAAGGGGCAGAGGGCTGGGTTCACCCCTCCACTTT. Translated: CSARGRGLGSPLHF.

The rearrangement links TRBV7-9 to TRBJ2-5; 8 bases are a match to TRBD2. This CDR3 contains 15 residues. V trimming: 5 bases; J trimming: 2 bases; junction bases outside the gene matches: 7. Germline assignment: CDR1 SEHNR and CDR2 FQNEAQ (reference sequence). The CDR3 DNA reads TGTGCCAGCAGCCATAGCGGGGCGAAACAAGAGACCCAGTACTTC. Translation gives CASSHSGAKQETQYF.

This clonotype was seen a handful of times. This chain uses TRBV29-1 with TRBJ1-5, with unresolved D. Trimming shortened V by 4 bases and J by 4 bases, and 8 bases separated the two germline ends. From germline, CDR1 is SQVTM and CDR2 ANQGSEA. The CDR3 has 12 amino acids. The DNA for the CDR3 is TGCAGCGTTGCCTTCCAGAATCAGCCCCAGCATTTT. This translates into CSVAFQNQPQHF.

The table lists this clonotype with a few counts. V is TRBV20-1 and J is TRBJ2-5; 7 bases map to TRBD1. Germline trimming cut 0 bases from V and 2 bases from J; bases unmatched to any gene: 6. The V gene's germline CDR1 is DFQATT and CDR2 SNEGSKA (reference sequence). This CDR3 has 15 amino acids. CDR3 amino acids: CSARDFGDSQETQYF. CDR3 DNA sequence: TGCAGTGCTAGAGATTTCGGGGACAGTCAAGAGACCCAGTACTTC.

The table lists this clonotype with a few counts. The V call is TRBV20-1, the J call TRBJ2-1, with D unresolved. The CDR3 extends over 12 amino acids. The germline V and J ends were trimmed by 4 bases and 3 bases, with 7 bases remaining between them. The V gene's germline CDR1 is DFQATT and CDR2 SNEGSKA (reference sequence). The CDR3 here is CSAKLLYNEQFF. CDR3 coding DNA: TGCAGTGCTAAGTTACTCTACAATGAGCAGTTCTTC.

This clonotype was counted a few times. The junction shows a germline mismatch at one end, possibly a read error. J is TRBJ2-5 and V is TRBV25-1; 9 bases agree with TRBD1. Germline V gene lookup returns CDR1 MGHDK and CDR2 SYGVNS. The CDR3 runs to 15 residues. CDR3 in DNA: TGTGCCGGCAGTGATGACAGGGGGGCAGGAGAGACCCAGTACTTC. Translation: CAGSDDRGAGETQYF.

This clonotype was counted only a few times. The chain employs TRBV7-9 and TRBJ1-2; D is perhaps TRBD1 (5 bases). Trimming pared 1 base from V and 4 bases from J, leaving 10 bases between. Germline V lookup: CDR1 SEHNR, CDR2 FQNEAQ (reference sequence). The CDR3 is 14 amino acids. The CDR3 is CASSLVGTAYGYTF. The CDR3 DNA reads TGTGCCAGCAGCTTAGTAGGGACGGCCTATGGCTACACCTTC.